The clone carrying this TCR beta chain has just one count. Its target is not known. The record originates from a study of cytomegalovirus exposure and HLA in healthy donors. Study-wide points: Sequencing likely produced, as an artifact, a cluster of highly shared sequence variants. CMV serostatus was the sole immune exposure information available. Reportedly, a later analysis found an Asian-associated ancestry cluster had fewer N-insertions than the approximately 670-donor mean. A later analysis revealed that TCR association rates differed between HLA loci, peaking at DRB1 and bottoming out at HLA-C.

With 60 Vbeta and 13 Jbeta primers, the PCR was carried out. Some clones are missing from TCRdb's copy, which holds only in-frame ones; the method was immunoSEQ multiplex PCR. The data contain about 150,000 clones, around 84% of them seen just once; the ten biggest clones take up approximately 2.7%. The CDR3 runs 17 residues. V lost 0 bases, J lost 8 bases, and 13 bases stayed unmatched. CDR1 is SGHRS and CDR2 is YFSETQ in the germline V gene. The chain couples TRBV5-1 to TRBJ2-1; 8 bases line up with TRBD2. This sequence originates from a boy between 2 and 15 years old in good health and CMV-seronegative. The sample comprised PBMCs. CDR3 nucleotides: TGCGCCAGCAGCTTGGCCCGTCGTAGCGGGAAGCAGCATGAGCAGTTCTTC. It specifies CASSLARRSGKQHEQFF.